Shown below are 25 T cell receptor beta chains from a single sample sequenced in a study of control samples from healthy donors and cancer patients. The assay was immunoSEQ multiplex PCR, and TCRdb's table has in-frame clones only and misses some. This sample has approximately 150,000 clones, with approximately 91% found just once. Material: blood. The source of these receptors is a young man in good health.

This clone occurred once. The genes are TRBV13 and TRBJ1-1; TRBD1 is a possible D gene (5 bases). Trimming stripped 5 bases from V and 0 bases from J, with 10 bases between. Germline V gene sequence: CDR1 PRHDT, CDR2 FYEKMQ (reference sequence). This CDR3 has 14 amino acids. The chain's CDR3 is CASSQGKMNTEAFF. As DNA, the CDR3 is TGTGCCAGCAGCCAGGGCAAAATGAACACTGAAGCTTTCTTT.

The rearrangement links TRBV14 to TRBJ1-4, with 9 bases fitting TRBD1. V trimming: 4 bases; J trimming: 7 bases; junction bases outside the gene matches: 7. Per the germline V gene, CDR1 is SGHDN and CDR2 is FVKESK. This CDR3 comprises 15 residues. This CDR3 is CASSRIQGAPEKLFF. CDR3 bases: TGTGCCAGCAGCCGAATACAGGGGGCGCCTGAAAAACTGTTTTTT.

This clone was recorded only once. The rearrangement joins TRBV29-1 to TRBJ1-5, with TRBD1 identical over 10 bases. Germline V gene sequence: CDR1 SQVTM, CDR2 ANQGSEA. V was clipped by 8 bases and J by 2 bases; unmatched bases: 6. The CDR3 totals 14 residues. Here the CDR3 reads CSTGTGDGNQPQHF. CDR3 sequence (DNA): TGCAGCACCGGGACAGGGGATGGCAATCAGCCCCAGCATTTT.

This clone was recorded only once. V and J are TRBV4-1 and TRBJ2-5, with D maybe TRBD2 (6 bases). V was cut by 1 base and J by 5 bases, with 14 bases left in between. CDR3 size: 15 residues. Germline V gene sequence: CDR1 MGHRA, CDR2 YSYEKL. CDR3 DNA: TGCGCCAGCAGCCAAGTGGGTCAGGGAGGCGAGACCCAGTACTTC. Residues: CASSQVGQGGETQYF.

The CDR3 DNA follows: TGTGCCAGCAGCTCGAGGGGGGCCTACGAGCAGTACTTC. Translated: CASSSRGAYEQYF. The chain recombines TRBV7-2 with TRBJ2-7; either TRBD1 or TRBD2 may supply D (6 bases each). CDR3 length: 13 amino acids. Germline assignment: CDR1 SGHTA and CDR2 FQGNSA. V lost 4 bases to trimming and J lost 2 bases, with 9 bases between them.

For the CDR3, the DNA is TGTGCCAGCAGTGAACGCCCTTCCTACGAGCAGTACTTC. This gives the protein CASSERPSYEQYF. The rearrangement uses TRBV6-1 and TRBJ2-7; D remains ambiguous. With 2 bases removed from V and 1 base from J, the gap between germline ends came to 6 bases. CDR1 MNHNS and CDR2 SASEGT come from the germline V gene. The CDR3 covers 13 residues.

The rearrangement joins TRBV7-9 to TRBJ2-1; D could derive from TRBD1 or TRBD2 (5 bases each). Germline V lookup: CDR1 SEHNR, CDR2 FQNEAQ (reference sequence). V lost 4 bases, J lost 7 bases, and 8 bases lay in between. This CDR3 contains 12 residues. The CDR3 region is CASSWDQNEQFF. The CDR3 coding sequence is TGTGCCAGCAGCTGGGACCAGAATGAGCAGTTCTTC.

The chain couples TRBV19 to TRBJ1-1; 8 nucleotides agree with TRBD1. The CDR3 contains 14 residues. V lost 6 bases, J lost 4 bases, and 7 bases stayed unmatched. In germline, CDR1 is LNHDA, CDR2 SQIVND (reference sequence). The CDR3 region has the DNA TGTGCCAGTAGACCGGACAGGGTGAGCACTGAAGCTTTCTTT. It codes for CASRPDRVSTEAFF.

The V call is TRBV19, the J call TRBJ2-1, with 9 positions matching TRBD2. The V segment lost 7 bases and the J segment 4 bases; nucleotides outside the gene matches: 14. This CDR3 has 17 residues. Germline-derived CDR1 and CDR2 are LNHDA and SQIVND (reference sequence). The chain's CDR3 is CASKRVGREGQYNEQFF. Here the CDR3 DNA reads TGTGCCAGTAAAAGGGTCGGGCGGGAGGGCCAGTACAATGAGCAGTTCTTC.

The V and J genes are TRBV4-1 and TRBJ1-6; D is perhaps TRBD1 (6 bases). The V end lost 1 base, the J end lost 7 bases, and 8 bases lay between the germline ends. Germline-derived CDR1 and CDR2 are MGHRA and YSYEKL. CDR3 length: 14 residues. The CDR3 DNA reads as TGCGCCAGCAGCCAAGCGGGGGGCAATTCACCCCTCCACTTT. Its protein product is CASSQAGGNSPLHF.

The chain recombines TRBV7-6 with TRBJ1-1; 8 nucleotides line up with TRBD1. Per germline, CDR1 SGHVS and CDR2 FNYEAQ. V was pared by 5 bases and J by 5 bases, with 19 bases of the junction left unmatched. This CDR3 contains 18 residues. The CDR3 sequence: CASSGGWLQAGGFTEAFF. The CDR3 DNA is TGTGCCAGCAGCGGTGGATGGTTACAAGCAGGGGGCTTTACTGAAGCTTTCTTT.

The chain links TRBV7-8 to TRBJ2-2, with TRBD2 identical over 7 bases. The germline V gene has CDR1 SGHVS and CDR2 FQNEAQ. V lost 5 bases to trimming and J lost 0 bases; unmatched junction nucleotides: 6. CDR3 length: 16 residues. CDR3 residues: CASSRREGSNTGELFF. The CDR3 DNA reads TGTGCCAGCAGCCGAAGGGAGGGGTCGAACACCGGGGAGCTGTTTTTT.

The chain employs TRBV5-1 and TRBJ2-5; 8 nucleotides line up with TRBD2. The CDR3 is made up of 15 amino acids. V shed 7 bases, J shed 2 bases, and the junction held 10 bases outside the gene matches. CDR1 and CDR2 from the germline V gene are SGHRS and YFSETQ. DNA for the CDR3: TGCGCCAGCGAGCTTGGGATAGCGGGGCAAGAGACCCAGTACTTC. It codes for CASELGIAGQETQYF.

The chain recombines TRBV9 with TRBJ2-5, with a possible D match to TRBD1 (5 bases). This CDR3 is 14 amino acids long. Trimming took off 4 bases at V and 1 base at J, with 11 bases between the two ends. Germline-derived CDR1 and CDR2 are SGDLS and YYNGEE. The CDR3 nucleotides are TGTGCCAGCAGCTCAGGGCCCCGCCAAGAGACCCAGTACTTC. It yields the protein CASSSGPRQETQYF. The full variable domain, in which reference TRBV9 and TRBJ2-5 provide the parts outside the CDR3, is DSGVTQTPKHLITATGQRVTLRCSPRSGDLSVYWYQQSLDQGLQFLIQYYNGEERAKGNILERFSAQQFPDLHSELNLSSLELGDSALYFCASSSGPRQETQYFGPGTRLLVL.

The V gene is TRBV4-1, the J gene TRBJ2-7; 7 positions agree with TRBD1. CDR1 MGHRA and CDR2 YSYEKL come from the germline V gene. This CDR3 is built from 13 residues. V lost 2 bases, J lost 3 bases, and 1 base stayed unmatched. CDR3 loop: CASSQRTGYEQYF. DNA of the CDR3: TGCGCCAGCAGCCAACGGACAGGCTACGAGCAGTACTTC.

The CDR3 is CASSGWDTSTDTQYF. Here the CDR3 DNA reads TGTGCCAGCAGCGGATGGGACACCAGCACAGATACGCAGTATTTT. V usage is TRBV9 and J usage is TRBJ2-3, with D tentatively TRBD1 (6 bases). Germline V gene sequence: CDR1 SGDLS, CDR2 YYNGEE. The length of the CDR3 is 15 residues. V gave up 3 bases and J gave up 0 bases, with 11 bases separating them.

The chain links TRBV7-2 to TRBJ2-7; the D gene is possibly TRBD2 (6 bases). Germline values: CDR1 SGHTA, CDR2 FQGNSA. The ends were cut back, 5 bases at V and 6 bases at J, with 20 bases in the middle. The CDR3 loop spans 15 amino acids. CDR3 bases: TGTGCCAGCAGCCCATCCTTGGCGGGGTATGGCGAGCAGTACTTC. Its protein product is CASSPSLAGYGEQYF.

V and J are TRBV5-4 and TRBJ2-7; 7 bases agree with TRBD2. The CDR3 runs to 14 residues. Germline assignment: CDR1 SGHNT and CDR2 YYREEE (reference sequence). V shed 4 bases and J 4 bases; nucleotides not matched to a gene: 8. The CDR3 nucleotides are TGTGCCAGCAGCGCCCGGGGGAGGGATTACGAGCAGTACTTC. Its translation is CASSARGRDYEQYF.

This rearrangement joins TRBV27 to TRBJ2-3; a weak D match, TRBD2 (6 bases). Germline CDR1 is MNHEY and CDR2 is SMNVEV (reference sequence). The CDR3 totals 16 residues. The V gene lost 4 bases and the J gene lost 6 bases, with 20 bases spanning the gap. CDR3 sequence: CASSSGRARGRDTQYF. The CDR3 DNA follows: TGTGCCAGCAGTTCAGGAAGGGCGCGAGGGAGGGATACGCAGTATTTT.

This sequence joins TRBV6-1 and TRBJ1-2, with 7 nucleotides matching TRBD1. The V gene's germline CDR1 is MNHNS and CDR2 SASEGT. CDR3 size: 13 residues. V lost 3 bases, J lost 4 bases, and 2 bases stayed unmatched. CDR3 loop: CASSDRGGYGYTF. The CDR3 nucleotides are TGTGCCAGCAGTGACAGGGGGGGCTATGGCTACACCTTC.

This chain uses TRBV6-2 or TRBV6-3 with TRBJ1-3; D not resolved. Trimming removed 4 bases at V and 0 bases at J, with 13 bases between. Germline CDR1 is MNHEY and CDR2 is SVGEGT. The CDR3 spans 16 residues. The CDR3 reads CASSWDRRGSGNTIYF. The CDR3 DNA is TGTGCCAGCAGTTGGGATCGTCGGGGCTCTGGAAACACCATATATTTT.

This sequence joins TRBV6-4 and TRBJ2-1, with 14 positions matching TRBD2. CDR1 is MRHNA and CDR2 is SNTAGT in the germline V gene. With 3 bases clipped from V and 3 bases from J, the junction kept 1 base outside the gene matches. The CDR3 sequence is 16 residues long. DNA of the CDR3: TGTGCCAGCAGTGAAGGACTAGCGGGAGGCTACAATGAGCAGTTCTTC. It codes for CASSEGLAGGYNEQFF.

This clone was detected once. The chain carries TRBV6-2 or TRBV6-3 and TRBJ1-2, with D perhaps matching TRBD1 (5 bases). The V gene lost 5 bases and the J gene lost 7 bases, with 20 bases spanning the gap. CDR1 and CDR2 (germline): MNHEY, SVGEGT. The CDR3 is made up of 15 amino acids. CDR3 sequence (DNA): TGTGCCAGCAGTCCGGCCGGGGGATATGGCGGTGGCTACACCTTC. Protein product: CASSPAGGYGGGYTF.

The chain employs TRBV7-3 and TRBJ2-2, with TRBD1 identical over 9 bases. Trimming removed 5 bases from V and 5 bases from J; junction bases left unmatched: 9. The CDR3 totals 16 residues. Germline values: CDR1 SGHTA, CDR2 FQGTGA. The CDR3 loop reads CASSPAGTGRTGELFF. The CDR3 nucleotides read TGTGCCAGCAGCCCCGCCGGGACAGGGAGAACCGGGGAGCTGTTTTTT.

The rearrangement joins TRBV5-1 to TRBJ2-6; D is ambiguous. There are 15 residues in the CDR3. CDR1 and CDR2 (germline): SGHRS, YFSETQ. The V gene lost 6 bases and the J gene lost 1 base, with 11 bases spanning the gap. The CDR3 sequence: CASNSPQSGANVLTF. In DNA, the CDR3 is TGCGCCAGCAACTCCCCCCAGTCTGGGGCCAACGTCCTGACTTTC.